This passage covers 11 T cell receptor beta chains from one sample sequenced in a study of blood T cell repertoires in COVID-19. The method was immunoSEQ multiplex PCR; TCRdb's version includes in-frame clones alone and lacks a portion of them. The sample holds about 40,000 clones; around three quarters are singletons and the top ten take 33%. The sample comprised peripheral blood. These receptors were collected from a woman aged 80 or over with acute or convalescent COVID-19.

A few counts support this clone. The rearrangement uses TRBV27 and TRBJ2-3; D perhaps matches TRBD1 (5 bases). V lost 4 bases, J lost 4 bases, and 15 bases lay in between. This CDR3 is built from 15 residues. Germline V lookup: CDR1 MNHEY, CDR2 SMNVEV (reference sequence). CDR3: CASSSGSRQSDTQYF. The CDR3 DNA follows: TGTGCCAGCAGTTCAGGGTCCCGACAGTCAGATACGCAGTATTTT.

This chain uses TRBV5-4 with TRBJ2-7, with 8 bases lining up with TRBD1. The J segment lost 2 bases and the V segment lost 3 bases, leaving 7 bases of the junction unmatched. This CDR3 has 15 residues. The V gene's germline CDR1 is SGHNT and CDR2 YYREEE (reference sequence). The CDR3 loop is CASSSLDREAYEQYF. The CDR3 DNA follows: TGTGCCAGCAGCTCTTTGGACAGGGAGGCCTACGAGCAGTACTTC.

The genes are TRBV23-1 and TRBJ2-5; TRBD2 is a possible D gene (7 bases). TRBV23-1 is given ORF status, its function remaining uncertain. V was trimmed by 0 bases and J by 1 base, leaving 9 bases between them. The CDR3 is made up of 15 amino acids. This CDR3 reads CASSQSGGPQETQYF. The CDR3 DNA is TGCGCCAGCAGTCAATCGGGGGGGCCCCAAGAGACCCAGTACTTC.

This clone has just a few counts. The V gene is TRBV25-1, the J gene TRBJ1-3; D may be TRBD1 (6 bases). Germline CDR1 and CDR2: MGHDK and SYGVNS. There are 15 residues in the CDR3. V lost 6 bases, J lost 0 bases, and 12 bases lay in between. The CDR3 here is CASRRDTSSGNTIYF. DNA for the CDR3: TGTGCCAGCAGGAGGGACACCTCCTCTGGAAACACCATATATTTT.

The chain couples TRBV27 to TRBJ2-7, with 8 bases aligning to TRBD2. The CDR3 length is 14 residues. The germline V gene encodes CDR1 MNHEY and CDR2 SMNVEV (reference sequence). V lost 6 bases and J lost 4; bases outside the gene matches: 8. CDR3 in DNA: TGTGCCAGCAGACTTAGCGGGGCTCCTTACGAGCAGTACTTC. Translating it yields CASRLSGAPYEQYF.

The chain employs TRBV7-9 and TRBJ2-5; 16 bases agree with TRBD2. The CDR3 covers 15 residues. The germline gives CDR1 SEHNR, CDR2 FQNEAQ (reference sequence). V lost 4 bases to trimming and J lost 5 bases; unmatched junction nucleotides: 1. In nucleotides, the CDR3 is TGTGCCAGCAGCTCGGGACTAGCGGGAGGGGAGACCCAGTACTTC. This sequence encodes CASSSGLAGGETQYF.

This clone was detected once. The CDR3 spells CARGVDGYTF. Here the CDR3 DNA reads TGCGCCAGAGGGGTGGACGGCTACACCTTC. J is TRBJ1-2 and V is TRBV5-1, with D tentatively TRBD1 (5 bases). Germline V gives CDR1 SGHRS, CDR2 YFSETQ. V was shortened by 8 bases and J by 8 bases, with 10 bases between the two germline ends. The length of the CDR3 is 10 residues.

This clone has more than one count but fewer than ten. The germline gene is not matched at one end of the junction; a read error may be the cause. The V call is TRBV7-9, the J call TRBJ1-2; TRBD1 might be the D (5 bases). CDR3 length equals 12 residues. Germline V gives CDR1 SEHNR, CDR2 FQNEAQ (reference sequence). CDR3 DNA: TGTGCCAGCAGCTTAGACGTAGACAGTTTTTCATTC. Its protein is CASSLDVDSFSF.

The rearrangement links TRBV18 to TRBJ2-7, with a weak D call TRBD1 (6 bases). Trimming left V 4 bases short and J 0 bases short, with 10 bases between. This CDR3 contains 14 residues. Germline CDR1 is KGHSH and CDR2 is LQKENI. CDR3 DNA: TGTGCCAGCTCACGAGACAGGACCTCCTACGAGCAGTACTTC. It yields the protein CASSRDRTSYEQYF. Full variable domain (rest looked up from reference TRBV18 and TRBJ2-7): NAGVMQNPRHLVRRRGQEARLRCSPMKGHSHVYWYRQLPEEGLKFMVYLQKENIIDESGMPKERFSAEFPKEGPSILRIQQVVRGDSAAYFCASSRDRTSYEQYFGPGTRLTVT.

V usage is TRBV29-1 and J usage is TRBJ1-1; the match to TRBD1 covers 9 bases. Germline values: CDR1 SQVTM, CDR2 ANQGSEA. V trimming: 6 bases; J trimming: 4 bases; junction bases outside the gene matches: 9. The CDR3 has 14 residues. The CDR3 here is CSVRGQGSSTEAFF. The DNA of the CDR3 is TGCAGCGTGAGGGGACAGGGTTCGAGCACTGAAGCTTTCTTT. The variable domain in full, with the rest retrieved from reference TRBV29-1 and TRBJ1-1, is SAVISQKPSRDICQRGTSLTIQCQVDSQVTMMFWYRQQPGQSLTLIATANQGSEATYESGFVIDKFPISRPNLTFSTLTVSNMSPEDSSIYLCSVRGQGSSTEAFFGQGTRLTVV.

The J gene is TRBJ2-7, the V gene TRBV3-1 (or the pseudogene TRBV3-2); 12 nucleotides match TRBD1. The V gene end was trimmed by 0 bases and the J gene end by 7 bases; junction bases not matched to a gene: 4. This CDR3 contains 15 residues. CDR1 LGHDT and CDR2 YNNKEL come from the germline V gene (reference sequence). DNA for the CDR3: TGTGCCAGCAGCCAAGAGGGACAGGGGGCGGGAGAGCAGTACTTC. Protein: CASSQEGQGAGEQYF.